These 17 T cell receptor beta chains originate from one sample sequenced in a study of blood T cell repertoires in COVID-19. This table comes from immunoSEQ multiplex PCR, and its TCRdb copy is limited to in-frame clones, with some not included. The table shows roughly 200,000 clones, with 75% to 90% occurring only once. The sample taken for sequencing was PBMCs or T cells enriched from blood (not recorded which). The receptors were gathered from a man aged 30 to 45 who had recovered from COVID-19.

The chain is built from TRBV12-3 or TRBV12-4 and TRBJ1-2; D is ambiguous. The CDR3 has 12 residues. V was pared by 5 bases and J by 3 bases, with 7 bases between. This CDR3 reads CASSSRDYGYTF. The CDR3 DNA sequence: TGTGCCAGCAGTAGTCGGGACTATGGCTACACCTTC.

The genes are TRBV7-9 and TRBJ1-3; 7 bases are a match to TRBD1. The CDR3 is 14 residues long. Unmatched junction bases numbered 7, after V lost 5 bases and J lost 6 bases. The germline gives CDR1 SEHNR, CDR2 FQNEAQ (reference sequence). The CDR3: CASSKTDRVNTIYF. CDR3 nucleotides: TGTGCCAGCAGCAAAACTGACAGGGTAAACACCATATATTTT.

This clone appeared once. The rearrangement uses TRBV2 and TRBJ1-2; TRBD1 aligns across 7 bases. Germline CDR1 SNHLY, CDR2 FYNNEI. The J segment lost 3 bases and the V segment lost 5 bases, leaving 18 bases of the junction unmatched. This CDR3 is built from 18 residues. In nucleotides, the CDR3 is TGTGCCAGCAGTAAATTATTGGACAGGCAACCCCTAGACTATGGCTACACCTTC. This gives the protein CASSKLLDRQPLDYGYTF.

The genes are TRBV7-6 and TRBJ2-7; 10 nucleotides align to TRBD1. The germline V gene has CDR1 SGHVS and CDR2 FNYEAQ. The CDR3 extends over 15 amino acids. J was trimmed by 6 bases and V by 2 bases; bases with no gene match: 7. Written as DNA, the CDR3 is TGTGCCAGCAGCTTAAAGGGACAGGGGTCATCCGAGCAGTACTTC. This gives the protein CASSLKGQGSSEQYF. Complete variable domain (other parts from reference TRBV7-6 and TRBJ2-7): GAGVSQSPRYKVTKRGQDVALRCDPISGHVSLYWYRQALGQGPEFLTYFNYEAQQDKSGLPNDRFSAERPEGSISTLTIQRTEQRDSAMYRCASSLKGQGSSEQYFGPGTRLTVT.

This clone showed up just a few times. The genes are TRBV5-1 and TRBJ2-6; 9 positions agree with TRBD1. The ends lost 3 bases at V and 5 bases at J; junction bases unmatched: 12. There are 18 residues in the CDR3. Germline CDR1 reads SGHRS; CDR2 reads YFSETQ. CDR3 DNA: TGCGCCAGCAGCTCCTCCGGGACAGGGAGGGGTCGGGCCAACGTCCTGACTTTC. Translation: CASSSSGTGRGRANVLTF.

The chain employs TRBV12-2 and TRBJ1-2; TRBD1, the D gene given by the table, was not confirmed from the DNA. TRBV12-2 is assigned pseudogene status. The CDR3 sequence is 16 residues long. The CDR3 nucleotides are TGTGCAAGTCGCTTAAAACGACAGGGGGAACCCTATGGCTACACCTTC. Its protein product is CASRLKRQGEPYGYTF.

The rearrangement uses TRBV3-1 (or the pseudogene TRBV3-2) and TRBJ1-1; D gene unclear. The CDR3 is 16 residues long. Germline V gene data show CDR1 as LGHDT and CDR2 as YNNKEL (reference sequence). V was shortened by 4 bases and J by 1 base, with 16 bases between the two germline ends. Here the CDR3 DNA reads TGTGCCAGCAGCCCTACGTCTGCCACGGGGAACACTGAAGCTTTCTTT. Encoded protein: CASSPTSATGNTEAFF.

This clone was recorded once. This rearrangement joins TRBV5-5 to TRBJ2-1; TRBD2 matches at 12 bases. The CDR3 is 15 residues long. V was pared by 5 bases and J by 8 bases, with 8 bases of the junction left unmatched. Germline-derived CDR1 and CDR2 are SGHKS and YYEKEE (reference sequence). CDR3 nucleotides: TGTGCCAGCAGGTCCCTAGCGGGGGGGTTCTATGAGCAGTTCTTC. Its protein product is CASRSLAGGFYEQFF.

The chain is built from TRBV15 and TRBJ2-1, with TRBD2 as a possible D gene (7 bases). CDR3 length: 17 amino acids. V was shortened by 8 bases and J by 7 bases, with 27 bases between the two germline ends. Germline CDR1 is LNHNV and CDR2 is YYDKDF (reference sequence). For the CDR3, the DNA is TGTGCCACCGGCATCGACCACTTGGCGGGGGCAGGTAATGAGCAGTTCTTC. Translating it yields CATGIDHLAGAGNEQFF.

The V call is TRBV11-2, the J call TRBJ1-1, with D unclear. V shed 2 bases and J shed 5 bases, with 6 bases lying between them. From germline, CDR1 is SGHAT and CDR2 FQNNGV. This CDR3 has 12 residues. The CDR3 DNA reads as TGTGCCAGCAGCTTACACTTAACTGAAGCTTTCTTT. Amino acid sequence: CASSLHLTEAFF.

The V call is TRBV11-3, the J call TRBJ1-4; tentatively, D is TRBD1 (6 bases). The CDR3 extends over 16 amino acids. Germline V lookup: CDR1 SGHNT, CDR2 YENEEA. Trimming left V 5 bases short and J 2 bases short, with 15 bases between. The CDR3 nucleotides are TGTGCCAGCAGCACAAGGACAGCGACGACTAATGAAAAACTGTTTTTT. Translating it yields CASSTRTATTNEKLFF. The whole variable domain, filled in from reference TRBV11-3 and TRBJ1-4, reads EAGVVQSPRYKIIEKKQPVAFWCNPISGHNTLYWYLQNLGQGPELLIRYENEEAVDDSQLPKDRFSAERLKGVDSTLKIQPAELGDSAVYLCASSTRTATTNEKLFFGSGTQLSVL.

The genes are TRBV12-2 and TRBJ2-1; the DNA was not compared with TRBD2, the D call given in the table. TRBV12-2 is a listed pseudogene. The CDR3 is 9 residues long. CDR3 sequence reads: CASRFPEFF. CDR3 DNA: TGTGCAAGTCGCTTCCCGGAGTTCTTC.

The DNA of the CDR3 is TGTGCCAGCAGCCTCCGGGACAGGGTCTCCTACGAGCAGTACTTC. This encodes CASSLRDRVSYEQYF. The gene calls are TRBV7-2 and TRBJ2-7; 9 bases line up with TRBD1. V shed 5 bases, J shed 0 bases, and the junction held 5 bases outside the gene matches. The CDR3 covers 15 residues. The germline gives CDR1 SGHTA, CDR2 FQGNSA.

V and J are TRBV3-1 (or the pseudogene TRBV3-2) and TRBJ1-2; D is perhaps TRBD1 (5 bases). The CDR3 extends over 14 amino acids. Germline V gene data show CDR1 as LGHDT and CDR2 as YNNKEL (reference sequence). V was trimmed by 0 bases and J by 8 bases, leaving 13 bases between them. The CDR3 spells CASSQDSGWVGYTF. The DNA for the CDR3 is TGTGCCAGCAGCCAAGATTCAGGGTGGGTCGGCTACACCTTC.

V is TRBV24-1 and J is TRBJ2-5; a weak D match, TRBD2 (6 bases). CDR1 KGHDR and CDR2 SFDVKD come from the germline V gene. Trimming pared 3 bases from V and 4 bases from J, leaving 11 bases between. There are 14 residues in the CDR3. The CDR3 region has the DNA TGTGCCACCAGTGATGGCGGGGTCGGAGAGACCCAGTACTTC. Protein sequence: CATSDGGVGETQYF.

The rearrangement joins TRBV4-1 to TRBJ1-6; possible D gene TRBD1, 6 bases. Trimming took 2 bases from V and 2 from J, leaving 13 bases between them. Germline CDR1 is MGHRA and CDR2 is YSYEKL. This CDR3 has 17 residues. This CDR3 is CASSQSLRDTYNSPLHF. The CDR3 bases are TGCGCCAGCAGCCAATCGTTAAGGGACACCTATAATTCACCCCTCCACTTT.

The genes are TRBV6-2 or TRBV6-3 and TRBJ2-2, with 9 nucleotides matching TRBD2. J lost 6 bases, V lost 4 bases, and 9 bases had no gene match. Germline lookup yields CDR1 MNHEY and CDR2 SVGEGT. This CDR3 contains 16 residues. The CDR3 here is CASSSPRGLASGELFF. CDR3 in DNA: TGTGCCAGCAGTTCCCCAAGGGGACTAGCTTCCGGGGAGCTGTTTTTT.